The clone carrying this TCR beta chain was recorded many times. The protocol was immunoSEQ multiplex PCR, while the TCRdb copy is restricted to in-frame clones and leaves out a portion. The repertoire consists of about 1.1 million clones, with around three quarters occurring once and the leading ten covering roughly 0.61%. The entry originates in a study of shared clonotypes between healthy human individuals. The TCR was taken from a man aged 18 to 29 in good health. Some clones in this sample may be carry-over from other donors' samples. The specimen was memory CD4+ T cells from PBMCs. Subset here: CD45RA-negative fraction.

CDR3 amino acids: CASSPRQGNEKLFF. CDR3 sequence (DNA): TGTGCCAGCAGCCCACGTCAGGGGAATGAAAAACTGTTTTTT. This sequence joins TRBV9 and TRBJ1-4; D perhaps matches TRBD1 (6 bases). Trimming removed 4 bases at V and 5 bases at J, with 12 bases between. The germline CDR1 and CDR2 sequences are SGDLS and YYNGEE. The CDR3 is 14 residues long.